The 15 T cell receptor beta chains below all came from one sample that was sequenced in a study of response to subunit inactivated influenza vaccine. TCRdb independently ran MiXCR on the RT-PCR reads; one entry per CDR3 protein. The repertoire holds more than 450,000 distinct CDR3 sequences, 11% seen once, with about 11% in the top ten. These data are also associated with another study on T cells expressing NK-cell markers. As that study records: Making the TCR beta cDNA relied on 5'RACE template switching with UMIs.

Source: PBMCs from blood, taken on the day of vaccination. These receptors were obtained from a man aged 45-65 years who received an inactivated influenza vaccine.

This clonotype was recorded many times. The CDR3 DNA is TGTGCCAGCAGCCAAGATTGGGGAGAGACCCAGTACTTC. Its protein is CASSQDWGETQYF. The rearrangement uses TRBV3-1 and TRBJ2-5; no clear D gene. The CDR3 is 13 residues long. V was trimmed by 0 bases and J by 4 bases, leaving 6 bases between them. The germline V gene encodes CDR1 LGHDT and CDR2 YNNKEL (reference sequence).

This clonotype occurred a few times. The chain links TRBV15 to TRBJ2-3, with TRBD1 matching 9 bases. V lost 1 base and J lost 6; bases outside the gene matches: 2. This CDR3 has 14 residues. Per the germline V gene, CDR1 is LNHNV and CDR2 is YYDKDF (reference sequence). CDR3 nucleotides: TGTGCCACCAGCAGAGTTGACAGGGGGGATACGCAGTATTTT. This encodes CATSRVDRGDTQYF. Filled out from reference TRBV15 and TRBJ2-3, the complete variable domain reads DAMVIQNPRYQVTQFGKPVTLSCSQTLNHNVMYWYQQKSSQAPKLLFHYYDKDFNNEADTPDNFQSRRPNTSFCFLDIRSPGLGDTAMYLCATSRVDRGDTQYFGPGTRLTVL.

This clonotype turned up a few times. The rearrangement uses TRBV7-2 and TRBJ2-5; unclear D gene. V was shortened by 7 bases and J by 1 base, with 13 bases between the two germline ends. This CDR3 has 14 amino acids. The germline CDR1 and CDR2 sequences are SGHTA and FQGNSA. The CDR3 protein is CASTPSPGQETQYF. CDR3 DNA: TGTGCCAGCACGCCCTCCCCCGGCCAAGAGACCCAGTACTTC. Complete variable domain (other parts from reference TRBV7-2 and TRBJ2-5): GAGVSQSPSNKVTEKGKDVELRCDPISGHTALYWYRQSLGQGLEFLIYFQGNSAPDKSGLPSDRFSAERTGGSVSTLTIQRTQQEDSAVYLCASTPSPGQETQYFGPGTRLLVL.

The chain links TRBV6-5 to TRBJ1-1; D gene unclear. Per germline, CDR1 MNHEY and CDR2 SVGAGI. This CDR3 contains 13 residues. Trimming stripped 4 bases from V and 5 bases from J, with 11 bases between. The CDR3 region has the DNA TGTGCCAGCAGTTTCGCCCTGGGAACTGAAGCTTTCTTT. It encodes CASSFALGTEAFF.

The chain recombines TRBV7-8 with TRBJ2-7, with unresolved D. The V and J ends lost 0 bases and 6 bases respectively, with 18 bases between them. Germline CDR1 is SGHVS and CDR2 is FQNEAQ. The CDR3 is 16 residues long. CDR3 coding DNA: TGTGCCAGCAGCTTAGCCCGGGTCAGCCCTAAGGGCGAGCAGTACTTC. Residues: CASSLARVSPKGEQYF.

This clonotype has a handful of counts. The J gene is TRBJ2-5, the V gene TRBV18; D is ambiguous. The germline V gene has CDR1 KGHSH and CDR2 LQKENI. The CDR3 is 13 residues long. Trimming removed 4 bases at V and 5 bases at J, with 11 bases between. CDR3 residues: CASSRLHGETQYF. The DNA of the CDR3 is TGTGCCAGCTCACGCCTACACGGGGAGACCCAGTACTTC. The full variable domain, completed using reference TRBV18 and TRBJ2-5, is NAGVMQNPRHLVRRRGQEARLRCSPMKGHSHVYWYRQLPEEGLKFMVYLQKENIIDESGMPKERFSAEFPKEGPSILRIQQVVRGDSAAYFCASSRLHGETQYFGPGTRLLVL.

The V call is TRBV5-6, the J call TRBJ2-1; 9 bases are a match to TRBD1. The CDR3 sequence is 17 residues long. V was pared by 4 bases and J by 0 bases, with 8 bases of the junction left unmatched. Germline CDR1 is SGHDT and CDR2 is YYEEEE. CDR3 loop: CASSTGQGFNSYNEQFF. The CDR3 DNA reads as TGTGCCAGCAGCACGGGACAGGGCTTCAACTCCTACAATGAGCAGTTCTTC.

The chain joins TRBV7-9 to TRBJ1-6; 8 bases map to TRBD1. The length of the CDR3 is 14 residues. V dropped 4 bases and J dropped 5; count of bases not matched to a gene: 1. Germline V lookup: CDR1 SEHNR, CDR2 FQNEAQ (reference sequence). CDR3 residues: CASSSGGHNSPLHF. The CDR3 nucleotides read TGTGCCAGCAGCTCAGGGGGCCATAATTCACCCCTCCACTTT.

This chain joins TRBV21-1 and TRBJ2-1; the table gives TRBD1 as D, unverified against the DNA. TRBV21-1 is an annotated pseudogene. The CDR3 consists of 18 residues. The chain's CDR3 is CASSKPGQDGSSYNEQFF. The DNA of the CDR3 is TGTGCCAGCAGCAAGCCTGGACAGGACGGGAGCTCCTACAATGAGCAGTTCTTC.

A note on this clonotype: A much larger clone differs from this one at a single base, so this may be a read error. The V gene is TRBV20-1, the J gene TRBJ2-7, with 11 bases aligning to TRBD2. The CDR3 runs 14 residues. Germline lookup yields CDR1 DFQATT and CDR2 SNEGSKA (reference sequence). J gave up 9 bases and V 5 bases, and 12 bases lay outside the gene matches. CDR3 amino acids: CSAFGPLAGVGQYF. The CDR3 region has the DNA TGCAGTGCTTTCGGGCCACTAGCGGGAGTAGGGCAGTACTTC.

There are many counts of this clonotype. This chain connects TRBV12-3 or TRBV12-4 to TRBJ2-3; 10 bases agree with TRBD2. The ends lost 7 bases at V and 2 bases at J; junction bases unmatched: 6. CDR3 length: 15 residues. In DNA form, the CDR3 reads TGTGCCAGCACCCGCCTAGCGGGGGACACAGATACGCAGTATTTT. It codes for CASTRLAGDTDTQYF.

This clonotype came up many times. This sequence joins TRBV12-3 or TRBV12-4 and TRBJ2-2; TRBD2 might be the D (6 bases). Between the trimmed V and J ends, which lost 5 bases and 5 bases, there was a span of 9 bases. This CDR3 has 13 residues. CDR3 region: CASSPGATGELFF. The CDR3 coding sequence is TGTGCCAGCAGTCCGGGAGCGACCGGGGAGCTGTTTTTT.

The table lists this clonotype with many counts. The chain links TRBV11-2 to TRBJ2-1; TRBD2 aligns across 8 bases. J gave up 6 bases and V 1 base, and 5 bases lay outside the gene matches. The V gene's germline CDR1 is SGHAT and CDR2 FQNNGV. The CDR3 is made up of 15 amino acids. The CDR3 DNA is TGTGCCAGCAGCTTAGTCGGCCTAGCGGGCAATGAGCAGTTCTTC. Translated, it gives CASSLVGLAGNEQFF.

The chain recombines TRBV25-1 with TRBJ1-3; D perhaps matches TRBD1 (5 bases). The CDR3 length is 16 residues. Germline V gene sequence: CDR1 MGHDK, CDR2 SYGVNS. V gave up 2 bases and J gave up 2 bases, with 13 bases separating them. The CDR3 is CASSEHLIGAGNTIYF. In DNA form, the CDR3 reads TGTGCCAGCAGTGAACATCTAATAGGGGCTGGAAACACCATATATTTT. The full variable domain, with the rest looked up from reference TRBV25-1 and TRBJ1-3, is EADIYQTPRYLVIGTGKKITLECSQTMGHDKMYWYQQDPGMELHLIHYSYGVNSTEKGDLSSESTVSRIRTEHFPLTLESARPSHTSQYLCASSEHLIGAGNTIYFGEGSWLTVV.

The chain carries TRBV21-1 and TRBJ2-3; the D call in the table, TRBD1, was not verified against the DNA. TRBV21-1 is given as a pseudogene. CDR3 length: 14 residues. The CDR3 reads CATYSGFLTDTQYF. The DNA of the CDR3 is TGTGCCACATACTCAGGGTTTCTCACAGATACGCAGTATTTT.